This T cell receptor beta chain was sequenced during a study of OX40 agonist ivuxolimab in advanced cancers. The protocol was immunoSEQ multiplex PCR, while the TCRdb copy is restricted to in-frame clones and leaves out a portion. The sample has around 54,000 clones, under 95% seen once. The TCR was taken from an adult with an advanced solid tumor such as melanoma, head and neck, liver or kidney cancer. This material consisted of CD4+ or CD8+ T cells sorted from blood, taken in a trial of the OX40 agonist ivuxolimab.

CDR3: CAISPGPGYEQYF. DNA of the CDR3: TGTGCCATTTCTCCCGGACCTGGGTACGAGCAGTACTTC. V is TRBV19 and J is TRBJ2-7; D ambiguous. This CDR3 has 13 residues. The V gene's germline CDR1 is LNHDA and CDR2 SQIVND (reference sequence). V lost 10 bases to trimming and J lost 4 bases, with 17 bases between them.